This is a list of T cell receptor beta chains from one sample in a study of cytomegalovirus exposure and HLA in healthy donors. Assay used: immunoSEQ multiplex PCR; TCRdb lists only in-frame clones, some missing. The profile shows fewer than 130,000 clones, around 90% of them singletons. Source material: PBMCs. These receptor sequences come from a woman aged 18-29 years in good health and CMV-seronegative. CDR3s include the opening cysteine and the closing phenylalanine or tryptophan. The D gene is left open where the match is weak. Size values are once, few and many counts, or a class for expanded clones, and some rows have none.

NA TRBJ2-1 TRBV9 NA CASSVASASSYNEQFF TGTGCCAGCAGCGTAGCGAGCGCGAGCTCCTACAATGAGCAGTTCTTC
NA TRBJ2-4 TRBV7-2 NA CASSLNPSAEGIQYF TGTGCCAGCAGCTTAAATCCCTCAGCCGAGGGCATTCAGTACTTC
NA TRBJ2-2 TRBV15 TRBD1 CATSPTGTGDTGELFF TGTGCCACCAGCCCAACCGGGACAGGGGACACCGGGGAGCTGTTTTTT
NA TRBJ1-1 TRBV30 TRBD1 CARDRGSRNTEAFF TGTGCCCGCGACAGGGGATCCAGGAACACTGAAGCTTTTTTT
NA TRBJ1-1 TRBV18 NA CASSPGRAEAFF TGTGCCAGCTCACCCGGGAGGGCTGAAGCTTTCTTT
NA TRBJ2-1 TRBV7-2 NA CASSLQQFLSYNEQFF TGTGCCAGCAGCTTACAACAGTTCCTCTCCTACAATGAGCAGTTCTTC
NA TRBJ2-1 TRBV7-3 TRBD2 CASRPGTSAGNEQFF TGTGCCAGCAGACCCGGGACTAGTGCAGGCAATGAGCAGTTCTTC
NA TRBJ2-3 TRBV27 NA CASGFTLAKDTQYF TGTGCCAGCGGGTTTACCTTAGCGAAAGATACGCAGTATTTT
once TRBJ2-5 TRBV9 NA CASSFTGLETQYF TGTGCCAGCAGCTTCACAGGGTTAGAGACCCAGTACTTC
NA TRBJ2-7 TRBV6-1 TRBD1 CASRPGQGSTEQYF TGTGCCAGCAGGCCGGGACAGGGGTCCACCGAGCAGTACTTC
NA TRBJ2-7 TRBV15 TRBD1 CATGTGGSYEQYF TGTGCCACAGGGACAGGGGGTTCCTACGAGCAGTACTTC
few TRBJ2-3 TRBV5-4 TRBD1 CASSSYTGTGGRPDTQYF TGTGCCAGCAGCTCGTATACGGGGACAGGGGGCCGTCCAGATACGCAGTATTTT
once TRBJ1-4 TRBV9 NA CASSRGSNEKLFF TGTGCCAGCAGTCGGGGGTCCAATGAAAAACTGTTTTTT
few TRBJ2-7 TRBV5-1 TRBD1 CASSPGTGATEVIEQYF TGCGCCAGCAGCCCCGGGACAGGGGCCACCGAGGTTATCGAGCAGTACTTC
NA TRBJ2-2 TRBV4-2 NA CASSQDVEAELFF TGTGCCAGCAGCCAAGATGTGGAGGCGGAGCTGTTTTTT
few TRBJ2-5 TRBV10-1 NA CASSESVMGRQETQYF TGCGCCAGCAGTGAGTCTGTTATGGGCCGCCAAGAGACCCAGTACTTC
NA TRBJ2-2 TRBV2 NA CASSPYTTTNTGELFF TGTGCCAGCAGTCCTTACACTACAACGAACACCGGGGAGCTGTTTTTT
NA TRBJ1-4 TRBV27 NA CASSPTGVSNEKLFF TGTGCCAGCAGCCCAACGGGGGTATCTAATGAAAAACTGTTTTTT
NA TRBJ1-1 TRBV7-2 NA CASSLQHTVLERAFF TGTGCCAGCAGCTTACAACACACAGTATTGGAAAGAGCTTTCTTT
NA TRBJ1-3 TRBV18 TRBD1 CASSPDRGNSGNTIYF TGTGCCAGCTCACCAGACAGGGGGAATAGCGGAAACACCATATATTTT
NA TRBJ2-7 TRBV18 TRBD2 CASSPQGLAGRYEQYF TGTGCCAGCTCACCACAGGGACTAGCGGGACGCTACGAGCAGTACTTC
NA TRBJ2-5 TRBV5-1 TRBD1 CASSLGAGGRETQYF TGCGCCAGCAGCTTGGGAGCAGGGGGCAGAGAGACCCAGTACTTC
NA TRBJ1-4 TRBV4-2 NA CASSQVRSDREFDEKLFF TGTGCCAGCAGCCAAGTTCGGTCGGACAGAGAGTTCGATGAAAAACTGTTTTTT
NA TRBJ2-5 TRBV6-1 NA CASSEARETQYF TGTGCCAGCAGTGAAGCGCGAGAGACCCAGTACTTC
NA TRBJ2-1 TRBV5-1 TRBD2 CASSLTLAGGSSYNEQFF TGCGCCAGCAGCTTGACATTAGCGGGAGGAAGCTCCTACAATGAGCAGTTCTTC
NA TRBJ1-4 TRBV27 TRBD1 CASSRGDRHATNEKLFF TGTGCCAGCAGCAGGGGGGACAGACATGCAACTAATGAAAAACTGTTTTTT